What follows describes a single T cell receptor (beta chain). Its antigen is undetermined. The data are from a study of CXCR3-negative and CXCR3-positive naive CD8 T cells. Study in general: Around 140 million TRB reads were obtained overall (about 1.5 +/- 0.3 million per library).

Naive CD8+ T lymphocytes were specified as CD45RO-CCR7+CD27+CD95-. The CDR3 spans 13 residues. Per germline, CDR1 MNHEY and CDR2 SVGAGI. General observations from the study: Fresh PBMCs were used in most assays, and CXCR3 expression partially decreased after cryopreservation. Naive cells positive for CXCR3 carried more hydrophobic TRB CDR3s than CXCR3-negative ones.

5' RACE with UMI labels generated the TRB cDNA libraries. TCRdb processed the 5' RACE reads again and assigns one entry to each CDR3 protein, with no DNA. The listing records tens of thousands of distinct CDR3 sequences. This clonotype originated in a human donor in good health. Some clones in this sample may be carry-over from other donors' samples. Sample: naive CXCR3+ CD8+ T cells from blood. The sample's subset: CD45RO-CCR7+CD27+CD95- naive CD8+ T cells expressing CXCR3 (TNR3+). The chain uses TRBV6-5 and TRBJ2-1. CDR3 in amino acids: CASSYGTNNEQFF.